These 17 T cell receptor beta chains share one sample of origin, sequenced in a study of OX40 agonist ivuxolimab in advanced cancers. Method: immunoSEQ multiplex PCR; TCRdb's copy keeps in-frame clones and lacks some. In the table there are roughly 98,000 clones, roughly 80% of which are singletons. The sequenced sample was CD4+ or CD8+ T cells sorted from blood, obtained in a trial of the OX40 agonist ivuxolimab. The receptors come from an adult with an advanced solid tumor such as melanoma, head and neck, liver or kidney cancer.

The rearrangement uses TRBV7-8 and TRBJ1-6, with 7 positions matching TRBD1. V trimming: 7 bases; J trimming: 7 bases; junction bases outside the gene matches: 10. Germline V gives CDR1 SGHVS, CDR2 FQNEAQ. CDR3 length: 15 amino acids. The CDR3 protein is CASTATRDRNSPLHF. The CDR3 DNA reads TGTGCCAGCACAGCAACGCGGGACAGAAATTCACCCCTCCACTTT. Full variable domain (remainder filled in from reference TRBV7-8 and TRBJ1-6): GAGVSQSPRYKVAKRGQDVALRCDPISGHVSLFWYQQALGQGPEFLTYFQNEAQLDKSGLPSDRFFAERPEGSVSTLKIQRTQQEDSAVYLCASTATRDRNSPLHFGNGTRLTVT.

The chain has TRBV9 and TRBJ1-2; possibly TRBD1 for D (6 bases). The CDR3 length is 14 residues. CDR1 is SGDLS, CDR2 YYNGEE, per germline. V gave up 0 bases and J gave up 5 bases, with 11 bases separating them. Here the CDR3 reads CASSVEGDLYGYTF. The CDR3 DNA is TGTGCCAGCAGCGTAGAGGGGGACTTATATGGCTACACCTTC.

This rearrangement joins TRBV28 to TRBJ2-3; D call uncertain. Germline CDR1 MDHEN, CDR2 SYDVKM. V lost 6 bases, J lost 3 bases, and 10 bases lay in between. The CDR3 consists of 13 residues. The CDR3 here is CASSRIFTDTQYF. Here the CDR3 DNA reads TGTGCCAGCAGCCGTATCTTTACAGATACGCAGTATTTT.

V gene TRBV5-1 combines with J gene TRBJ2-7; D ambiguous. The V and J ends lost 4 bases and 5 bases respectively, with 16 bases between them. The germline gives CDR1 SGHRS, CDR2 YFSETQ. This CDR3 region has 14 residues. As DNA, the CDR3 is TGCGCCAGCAGCCGTGCAGGAACGGGTAACGAGCAGTACTTC. Its translation: CASSRAGTGNEQYF.

In nucleotides, the CDR3 is TGCGCCAGCAGCCAAGATGGCGGGACAGGTGTACCCCAGTACTTC. It specifies CASSQDGGTGVPQYF. The chain links TRBV4-3 to TRBJ2-4; 8 bases line up with TRBD1. The V and J ends lost 0 bases and 13 bases, in that order; junction bases with no gene match: 11. CDR1 and CDR2 from the germline V gene are LGHNA and YSLEER. The CDR3 runs 15 residues.

This CDR3 is CASSFGTNYEKLFF. CDR3 DNA: TGTGCCAGCAGCTTCGGAACGAATTATGAAAAACTGTTTTTT. V is TRBV11-1 and J is TRBJ1-4; D gene ambiguous. Between the trimmed V and J ends, which lost 3 bases and 6 bases, there was a span of 11 bases. Germline values: CDR1 SGHAT, CDR2 FQDESV (reference sequence). The CDR3 contains 14 residues. Based on the CDR3 plus reference TRBV11-1 and TRBJ1-4, the full variable domain is EAEVAQSPRYKITEKSQAVAFWCDPISGHATLYWYRQILGQGPELLVQFQDESVVDDSQLPKDRFSAERLKGVDSTLKIQPAELGDSAMYLCASSFGTNYEKLFFGSGTQLSVL.

The CDR3 bases are TGTGCCAGTACGGAGCGGGGACACCAAGAGACCCAGTACTTC. It codes for CASTERGHQETQYF. This sequence joins TRBV19 and TRBJ2-5; 7 nucleotides align to TRBD2. Per germline, CDR1 LNHDA and CDR2 SQIVND (reference sequence). The CDR3 is 14 residues long. With 7 bases clipped from V and 0 bases from J, the junction kept 5 bases outside the gene matches.

This clone has a handful of counts. The chain employs TRBV18 and TRBJ1-5, with 7 bases lining up with TRBD1. Losses at the gene ends were 3 bases for V and 0 bases for J; bases not matched to a gene: 14. Germline CDR1 and CDR2: KGHSH and LQKENI. CDR3 length: 19 amino acids. The DNA of the CDR3 is TGTGCCAGCTCACCCCGACAGGGTATTTTGAGTAGTAGCAATCAGCCCCAGCATTTT. Its translation: CASSPRQGILSSSNQPQHF.

The chain has TRBV30 and TRBJ1-2; D may be TRBD1 (6 bases). Germline CDR1 is GTSNPN and CDR2 is SVGIG (reference sequence). V dropped 2 bases and J dropped 1 base, with 11 bases sitting between them. The CDR3 runs to 14 residues. The CDR3 DNA reads TGTGCCTGGAGTAGGGGGAGCTTTAACTATGGCTACACCTTC. Translating gives CAWSRGSFNYGYTF.

This chain uses TRBV5-6 with TRBJ2-2, with no clear D. Trimming pared 0 bases from V and 5 bases from J, leaving 5 bases between. This CDR3 is built from 13 residues. Germline V CDR1 and CDR2: SGHDT, YYEEEE. The CDR3 DNA reads as TGTGCCAGCAGCTTGGGTGGAACCGGGGAGCTGTTTTTT. Translation: CASSLGGTGELFF.

The chain couples TRBV10-1 to TRBJ2-2, with 7 bases lining up with TRBD1. This CDR3 has 14 amino acids. CDR1 and CDR2 from the germline V gene are WNHNN and SYGVQD (reference sequence). V trimming: 4 bases; J trimming: 4 bases; junction bases outside the gene matches: 3. The CDR3 sequence: CASSADRITGELFF. CDR3 nucleotides: TGCGCCAGCAGTGCGGACAGGATCACCGGGGAGCTGTTTTTT.

The chain has TRBV15 and TRBJ2-7, with 9 nucleotides matching TRBD1. Per germline, CDR1 LNHNV and CDR2 YYDKDF (reference sequence). The CDR3 runs to 15 residues. V lost 3 bases and J lost 0; bases outside the gene matches: 3. The DNA for the CDR3 is TGTGCCACCAGCAGGGACAGGGGTTACTCCTACGAGCAGTACTTC. Translated, it gives CATSRDRGYSYEQYF.

V usage is TRBV5-1 and J usage is TRBJ2-5; TRBD1 matches 12 bases. V was pared by 4 bases and J by 3 bases, with 4 bases of the junction left unmatched. Germline CDR1 is SGHRS and CDR2 is YFSETQ. The CDR3 has 15 residues. The CDR3 spells CASSTGTGGEETQYF. The CDR3 DNA reads as TGCGCCAGCAGCACCGGGACAGGGGGCGAAGAGACCCAGTACTTC.

This clone occurred once. V is TRBV9 and J is TRBJ2-5; TRBD2 matches at 8 bases. The V gene end was trimmed by 0 bases and the J gene end by 4 bases; junction bases not matched to a gene: 8. The germline V gene has CDR1 SGDLS and CDR2 YYNGEE. The CDR3 is made up of 16 amino acids. CDR3 nucleotides: TGTGCCAGCAGCGTAGACCGGGGGGGGCTTCGAGAGACCCAGTACTTC. Its translation is CASSVDRGGLRETQYF.

The table lists this clone with a few counts. The chain recombines TRBV9 with TRBJ1-3; D unclear. This CDR3 spans 16 amino acids. Trimming took off 0 bases at V and 5 bases at J, with 15 bases between the two ends. Looked up from germline, CDR1 is SGDLS and CDR2 is YYNGEE. CDR3 residues: CASSVEVNPLRNTIYF. CDR3 DNA sequence: TGTGCCAGCAGCGTAGAGGTCAACCCGTTAAGAAACACCATATATTTT. Supplemented by reference TRBV9 and TRBJ1-3, the full variable domain reads DSGVTQTPKHLITATGQRVTLRCSPRSGDLSVYWYQQSLDQGLQFLIQYYNGEERAKGNILERFSAQQFPDLHSELNLSSLELGDSALYFCASSVEVNPLRNTIYFGEGSWLTVV.

This chain connects TRBV15 to TRBJ2-3, with D perhaps matching TRBD2 (5 bases). This CDR3 comprises 17 residues. V lost 0 bases and J lost 6, with 19 bases in between. Germline V gene lookup returns CDR1 LNHNV and CDR2 YYDKDF (reference sequence). In DNA, the CDR3 is TGTGCCACCAGCAGAGATATCGCCGGAGGTGCAGCGGATACGCAGTATTTT. Residues: CATSRDIAGGAADTQYF.

The table lists this clone with a count of one. V is TRBV7-9 and J is TRBJ2-1; TRBD2 agrees at 9 bases. The V and J ends lost 0 bases and 7 bases, in that order; junction bases with no gene match: 13. The CDR3 contains 18 residues. Germline V lookup: CDR1 SEHNR, CDR2 FQNEAQ (reference sequence). In DNA, the CDR3 is TGTGCCAGCAGCTTAGCCCGCCTTAGCGGGAGTTGGGAGAATGAGCAGTTCTTC. It translates to CASSLARLSGSWENEQFF.